The 32 T cell receptor beta chains in this list originate from one sample, sequenced in a study of T cells in tuberculosis. Time point meaning: new active TB diagnosis, blood taken before or within 7 days of starting treatment. The method was immunoSEQ multiplex PCR; TCRdb's version includes in-frame clones alone and lacks a portion of them. Of 30,000 to 40,000 clones listed, around 94% are singletons. This sample comprised PBMCs, obtained at tuberculosis diagnosis. The receptors were sampled from an adult with tuberculosis.

CDR3 DNA: TGTGCCAGCAGCGTAGCTTCAGGGTTTAACACTGAAGCTTTCTTT. Residues: CASSVASGFNTEAFF. The genes are TRBV9 and TRBJ1-1; D possibly corresponds to TRBD1 (5 bases). Trimming pared 0 bases from V and 2 bases from J, leaving 11 bases between. Germline-derived CDR1 and CDR2 are SGDLS and YYNGEE. The CDR3 runs to 15 residues.

The CDR3 sequence: CASSEPGQDYGYTF. For the CDR3, the DNA is TGTGCCAGCAGTGAACCGGGACAGGACTATGGCTACACCTTC. The rearrangement joins TRBV6-1 to TRBJ1-2, with 8 bases lining up with TRBD1. This CDR3 contains 14 residues. The germline V gene encodes CDR1 MNHNS and CDR2 SASEGT. Germline trimming cut 2 bases from V and 3 bases from J; bases unmatched to any gene: 2.

The rearrangement links TRBV5-5 to TRBJ2-5, with 8 bases that match TRBD1. Losses at the gene ends were 7 bases for V and 2 bases for J; bases not matched to a gene: 4. Per the germline V gene, CDR1 is SGHKS and CDR2 is YYEKEE (reference sequence). The CDR3 sequence is 13 residues long. The CDR3 DNA sequence: TGTGCCAGCGGGACAGGTTATCAAGAGACCCAGTACTTC. Protein product: CASGTGYQETQYF.

This chain links TRBV18 with TRBJ1-2; TRBD1 is a possible D gene (5 bases). The length of the CDR3 is 12 residues. V was shortened by 6 bases and J by 7 bases, with 12 bases between the two germline ends. Germline CDR1 KGHSH, CDR2 LQKENI. The CDR3, as DNA: TGTGCCAGCTCCGACTCCAGGGTTGGCTACACCTTC. It translates to CASSDSRVGYTF.

The chain is built from TRBV7-8 and TRBJ2-5, with D perhaps matching TRBD1 (6 bases). Trimming removed 1 base at V and 1 base at J, with 7 bases between. Per germline, CDR1 SGHVS and CDR2 FQNEAQ. This CDR3 has 14 amino acids. CDR3 sequence (DNA): TGTGCCAGCAGCTTAGGCAGGGGCCAAGAGACCCAGTACTTC. This encodes CASSLGRGQETQYF.

The J gene is TRBJ1-5, the V gene TRBV27; TRBD1 might be the D (5 bases). The CDR3 is 15 residues long. Trimming cost V 3 bases and J 6 bases, with 15 bases left between them. Germline loops: CDR1 MNHEY, CDR2 SMNVEV (reference sequence). The CDR3 protein is CASSFNGRGFQPQHF. CDR3 nucleotide sequence: TGTGCCAGCAGTTTTAATGGTCGGGGGTTTCAGCCCCAGCATTTT.

The V call is TRBV11-2, the J call TRBJ2-7; D gene unclear. From germline, CDR1 is SGHAT and CDR2 FQNNGV. Trimming stripped 1 base from V and 5 bases from J, with 6 bases between. CDR3 length equals 12 residues. CDR3 residues: CASSLVEDEQYF. The CDR3, as DNA: TGTGCCAGCAGCTTAGTTGAGGACGAGCAGTACTTC.

J is TRBJ2-7 and V is TRBV7-6, with 12 bases lining up with TRBD2. V lost 5 bases and J lost 2; bases outside the gene matches: 7. The CDR3 extends over 16 amino acids. CDR1 is SGHVS, CDR2 FNYEAQ, per germline. CDR3 coding DNA: TGTGCCAGCAGCGCCCACCTAGCGGGGGGGACCTACGAGCAGTACTTC. It is translated as CASSAHLAGGTYEQYF.

The V and J genes are TRBV18 and TRBJ1-1; 9 nucleotides agree with TRBD1. The CDR3 spans 15 residues. Trimming at V came to 3 bases and at J to 4 bases, leaving 6 bases not matched to a gene. CDR1 and CDR2 (germline): KGHSH, LQKENI. The CDR3 DNA is TGTGCCAGCTCACCTAGGACAGGGGTGACCACTGAAGCTTTCTTT. It yields the protein CASSPRTGVTTEAFF.

The chain's CDR3 is CASSGAPSTDTQYF. The CDR3 coding sequence is TGTGCCAGCTCAGGGGCCCCCTCCACAGATACGCAGTATTTT. The chain combines TRBV5-8 with TRBJ2-3, with a weak D call TRBD1 (6 bases). Germline V CDR1 and CDR2: SGHTS, YDEGEE. The CDR3 extends over 14 amino acids. V lost 7 bases and J lost 2, with 14 bases in between.

The V call is TRBV5-5, the J call TRBJ2-2; D is perhaps TRBD2 (6 bases). There are 15 residues in the CDR3. With 7 bases removed from V and 7 bases from J, the gap between germline ends came to 20 bases. Germline V gene lookup returns CDR1 SGHKS and CDR2 YYEKEE (reference sequence). The CDR3 DNA is TGTGCCAGCCGGCCCCCAGGGACTTTCATCGGGGAGCTGTTTTTT. Its protein is CASRPPGTFIGELFF. The full variable domain, completed using reference TRBV5-5 and TRBJ2-2, is DAGVTQSPTHLIKTRGQQVTLRCSPISGHKSVSWYQQVLGQGPQFIFQYYEKEERGRGNFPDRFSARQFPNYSSELNVNALLLGDSALYLCASRPPGTFIGELFFGEGSRLTVL.

The rearrangement uses TRBV30 and TRBJ1-1; TRBD1 is a possible D gene (6 bases). The CDR3 extends over 14 amino acids. Trimming removed 6 bases from V and 1 base from J, with 15 bases in between. Looked up from germline, CDR1 is GTSNPN and CDR2 is SVGIG (reference sequence). The CDR3 DNA follows: TGTGCCTGTTTGAGGGGGATAAAGAACACTGAAGCTTTCTTT. Translation: CACLRGIKNTEAFF.

Details on this clone: The junction does not match germline at one end; this may be a read error. Other DNA sequences from this sample encode an identical CDR3 as well. The chain has TRBV2 and TRBJ2-1; D unresolved. Germline lookup yields CDR1 SNHLY and CDR2 FYNNEI. The CDR3 sequence is 12 residues long. The DNA of the CDR3 is TGTGCCAGCATCCCCAGATACAATGAACAGTTCTTC. Translation gives CASIPRYNEQFF.

The rearrangement links TRBV5-1 to TRBJ1-4; D possibly corresponds to TRBD1 (5 bases). CDR1 SGHRS and CDR2 YFSETQ come from the germline V gene. V lost 5 bases and J lost 14, with 19 bases in between. CDR3 length equals 13 residues. The CDR3 DNA reads as TGCGCCAGCAGTCTGGAGGGGATAGGGTCTCTGTTTTTT. Its protein product is CASSLEGIGSLFF.

The gene calls are TRBV7-9 and TRBJ2-1; D is perhaps TRBD1 (6 bases). The V gene's germline CDR1 is SEHNR and CDR2 FQNEAQ (reference sequence). With 2 bases removed from V and 0 bases from J, the gap between germline ends came to 14 bases. The CDR3 consists of 17 residues. Here the CDR3 DNA reads TGTGCCAGCAGCTTACTTCTGGACAGAAGCTCCTACAATGAGCAGTTCTTC. Translation gives CASSLLLDRSSYNEQFF.

J is TRBJ2-5 and V is TRBV10-3, with D perhaps matching TRBD2 (5 bases). The CDR3 extends over 16 amino acids. V lost 6 bases and J 0 bases, leaving 17 bases between the germline ends. CDR1 is ENHRY, CDR2 SYGVKD, per germline. For the CDR3, the DNA is TGTGCCATCAGCAAAATACTGACCGGGGACCAAGAGACCCAGTACTTC. Amino acid sequence: CAISKILTGDQETQYF.

The gene calls are TRBV6-5 and TRBJ2-7; D might be TRBD2 (6 bases). This CDR3 is built from 14 residues. With 6 bases removed from V and 3 bases from J, the gap between germline ends came to 15 bases. CDR1 is MNHEY and CDR2 is SVGAGI in the germline V gene. The DNA of the CDR3 is TGTGCCAGCAGATCCGGACGGGGGAGCTACGAGCAGTACTTC. This gives the protein CASRSGRGSYEQYF.

J is TRBJ1-2 and V is TRBV14; 10 bases are a match to TRBD1. Germline CDR1 SGHDN, CDR2 FVKESK. J gave up 7 bases and V 3 bases, and 8 bases lay outside the gene matches. This CDR3 comprises 15 residues. The CDR3 bases are TGTGCCAGCAGCCACACTTCCGGGACAGGGGCTGGCTACACCTTC. It yields the protein CASSHTSGTGAGYTF.

The genes are TRBV6-1 and TRBJ2-3; the match to TRBD1 covers 8 bases. Trimming cost V 6 bases and J 4 bases; bases outside gene matches: 9. The germline gives CDR1 MNHNS, CDR2 SASEGT. This CDR3 comprises 15 residues. The CDR3 DNA sequence: TGTGCCAGCAGCGTACGGGACAGGCGCGCAGATACGCAGTATTTT. Translating gives CASSVRDRRADTQYF.

The genes are TRBV2 and TRBJ2-7; possibly TRBD2 for D (5 bases). The V and J ends lost 8 bases and 5 bases respectively, with 19 bases between them. Germline CDR1 and CDR2: SNHLY and FYNNEI. This CDR3 spans 14 amino acids. CDR3: CASVVGRGIDEQYF. In nucleotides, the CDR3 is TGTGCCAGCGTGGTTGGTCGGGGTATCGACGAGCAGTACTTC.

The chain joins TRBV6-6 to TRBJ1-6; 9 bases match TRBD1. The V and J ends lost 5 bases and 6 bases, in that order; junction bases with no gene match: 5. Germline V CDR1 and CDR2: MNHNY, SVGAGI (reference sequence). This CDR3 contains 15 residues. CDR3: CASSPQGAFNSPLHF. CDR3 sequence (DNA): TGTGCCAGCAGTCCACAGGGGGCTTTTAATTCACCCCTCCACTTT.

CDR3 nucleotides: TGTGCCAGCAGCCCCCGGTTGGGGGCCGAGACCCAGTACTTC. The encoded protein is CASSPRLGAETQYF. V is TRBV9 and J is TRBJ2-5, with a possible D match to TRBD1 (6 bases). Per germline, CDR1 SGDLS and CDR2 YYNGEE. This CDR3 comprises 14 residues. Trimming shortened V by 4 bases and J by 5 bases, and 15 bases separated the two germline ends.

The CDR3 reads CASSSEAGRNKNIQYF. In DNA form, the CDR3 reads TGTGCCAGCAGCTCCGAAGCGGGGCGGAACAAAAACATTCAGTACTTC. The chain carries TRBV5-8 and TRBJ2-4; 7 bases match TRBD2. V was pared by 3 bases and J by 3 bases, with 9 bases of the junction left unmatched. The germline CDR1 and CDR2 sequences are SGHTS and YDEGEE. The CDR3 length is 16 residues.

The chain combines TRBV6-6 with TRBJ1-4; perhaps TRBD1 as D (5 bases). Germline CDR1 and CDR2: MNHNY and SVGAGI (reference sequence). This CDR3 contains 16 residues. V was shortened by 5 bases and J by 8 bases, with 21 bases between the two germline ends. The CDR3 region is CASSTKGTGRGEKLFF. For the CDR3, the DNA is TGTGCCAGCAGTACAAAGGGGACGGGGCGGGGAGAAAAACTGTTTTTT.

This chain uses TRBV5-1 with TRBJ1-1; D is uncertain. The CDR3 has 13 residues. The germline V and J ends were trimmed by 4 bases and 4 bases, with 11 bases remaining between them. Germline V gene sequence: CDR1 SGHRS, CDR2 YFSETQ. The CDR3 loop is CASSRLRGTEAFF. The DNA for the CDR3 is TGCGCCAGCAGCAGACTGAGAGGCACTGAAGCTTTCTTT. The variable domain in full, with the rest retrieved from reference TRBV5-1 and TRBJ1-1, is KAGVTQTPRYLIKTRGQQVTLSCSPISGHRSVSWYQQTPGQGLQFLFEYFSETQRNKGNFPGRFSGRQFSNSRSEMNVSTLELGDSALYLCASSRLRGTEAFFGQGTRLTVV.

This chain connects TRBV18 to TRBJ1-2; 8 positions match TRBD1. Germline values: CDR1 KGHSH, CDR2 LQKENI. The CDR3 sequence is 14 residues long. Trimming cost V 5 bases and J 8 bases; bases outside gene matches: 10. The CDR3 sequence: CASSGMTGVGGYTF. The DNA for the CDR3 is TGTGCCAGCTCAGGGATGACAGGGGTCGGAGGCTACACCTTC.

CDR3 nucleotide sequence: TGTGCCAGCAGCTTCGCAGTGAAGCAGTACTTC. Translated: CASSFAVKQYF. This chain joins TRBV11-3 and TRBJ2-7; D gene uncertain. V lost 3 bases and J 8 bases, leaving 8 bases between the germline ends. The CDR3 is made up of 11 amino acids. Germline V CDR1 and CDR2: SGHNT, YENEEA.

This chain links TRBV30 with TRBJ2-2; D gene ambiguous. This CDR3 comprises 13 residues. Germline V gene sequence: CDR1 GTSNPN, CDR2 SVGIG (reference sequence). Trimming left V 1 base short and J 4 bases short, with 7 bases between. The CDR3 region is CAWSALLTGELFF. The CDR3 DNA is TGTGCCTGGAGTGCACTACTCACCGGGGAGCTGTTTTTT. The full variable domain, in which reference TRBV30 and TRBJ2-2 provide the parts outside the CDR3, is SQTIHQWPATLVQPVGSPLSLECTVEGTSNPNLYWYRQAAGRGLQLLFYSVGIGQISSEVPQNLSASRPQDRQFILSSKKLLLSDSGFYLCAWSALLTGELFFGEGSRLTVL.

This clone was seen only once. The rearrangement links TRBV12-5 to TRBJ2-3, with D tentatively TRBD1 (5 bases). V was shortened by 2 bases and J by 2 bases, with 11 bases between the two germline ends. In germline, CDR1 is LGHNT, CDR2 FRNRAP. The CDR3 consists of 15 residues. The DNA for the CDR3 is TGTGCTAGTGGTTTGACCAGGGCCCCCACAGATACGCAGTATTTT. Residues: CASGLTRAPTDTQYF.

This clone was found once. The rearrangement uses TRBV7-9 and TRBJ1-2; no clear D gene. The V and J ends lost 5 bases and 4 bases respectively, with 17 bases between them. Germline V gene data show CDR1 as SEHNR and CDR2 as FQNEAQ (reference sequence). This CDR3 comprises 15 residues. CDR3 nucleotide sequence: TGTGCCAGCAGCAAATTCACCACAGAAGGCTATGGCTACACCTTC. Protein sequence: CASSKFTTEGYGYTF.

The chain carries TRBV5-1 and TRBJ2-7; tentative D call: TRBD2 (5 bases). The length of the CDR3 is 12 residues. The germline V gene encodes CDR1 SGHRS and CDR2 YFSETQ. Trimming pared 3 bases from V and 9 bases from J, leaving 13 bases between. CDR3: CASSSEAPMQYF. CDR3 nucleotide sequence: TGCGCCAGCAGCTCGGAGGCCCCCATGCAGTACTTC. Together with reference TRBV5-1 and TRBJ2-7, the CDR3 gives the full variable domain: KAGVTQTPRYLIKTRGQQVTLSCSPISGHRSVSWYQQTPGQGLQFLFEYFSETQRNKGNFPGRFSGRQFSNSRSEMNVSTLELGDSALYLCASSSEAPMQYFGPGTRLTVT.

The chain is built from TRBV2 and TRBJ2-7; 7 bases agree with TRBD1. The CDR3 is 17 amino acids. CDR1 and CDR2 (germline): SNHLY, FYNNEI. With 6 bases clipped from V and 3 bases from J, the junction kept 17 bases outside the gene matches. The CDR3 here is CASRIDRVWGGSYEQYF. The CDR3 DNA sequence: TGTGCCAGCAGGATTGACAGGGTCTGGGGTGGTAGCTACGAGCAGTACTTC.